The clone carrying this T cell receptor (beta chain) was seen only once. The antigen is undetermined. Assay: immunoSEQ multiplex PCR; the TCRdb copy retains only in-frame clones and omits some. The sample has about 92,000 clones, 75% to 95% seen once. This sample was taken from a study of graft-versus-host responses after intestinal transplantation. Study at large: Transplants given to recipients were multivisceral, liver-intestinal, or isolated intestinal. Induction using anti-thymocyte globulin, followed by tacrolimus and steroids for 2 to 4 years, was given to all recipients.

Germline V gene lookup returns CDR1 SNHLY and CDR2 FYNNEI. The junction had 10 bases not matched to a gene; V was cut back by 8 bases and J by 2 bases. CDR3 length: 16 amino acids. The sequencing used unstimulated CD8+ T cells sorted from spleen or lymph node cells, collected before intestinal transplant. The genes are TRBV2 and TRBJ1-5, with 9 bases identical to TRBD1. The clonotype was recovered from a human donor who received an intestinal transplant. The CDR3 DNA reads TGTGCCAGCGCTCCTGACAGGGGGGCACGCAATCAGCCCCAGCATTTT. It yields the protein CASAPDRGARNQPQHF. Drawing the rest from reference TRBV2 and TRBJ1-5, the complete variable domain is EPEVTQTPSHQVTQMGQEVILRCVPISNHLYFYWYRQILGQKVEFLVSFYNNEISEKSEIFDDQFSVERPDGSNFTLKIRSTKLEDSAMYFCASAPDRGARNQPQHFGDGTRLSIL.